Listed here are 20 T cell receptor beta chains from one sample, sequenced in a study of beta chain features in type 1 diabetes. The investigators reverse transcribed all of the isolated RNA, so they sequenced expressed TCRB transcripts. TCRdb's table, derived via immunoSEQ multiplex PCR, lists solely in-frame clones and lacks some. The profile covers hundreds of thousands of clones, with roughly 15% appearing a single time and 0.023% taken by the ten largest. The sample taken for sequencing was naive CD4+ T cells from blood. The receptor source for this set is a woman aged 18-29 years in good health.

This clone was found a few times. The chain employs TRBV2 and TRBJ1-4, with 7 bases that match TRBD1. CDR3 length: 15 residues. V gave up 6 bases and J gave up 10 bases; unmatched junction bases: 14. In germline, CDR1 is SNHLY, CDR2 FYNNEI. The CDR3 reads CASSVNRGLRAKLFF. The CDR3, as DNA: TGTGCCAGCAGCGTGAACAGGGGCCTGCGAGCAAAACTGTTTTTT.

The V and J genes are TRBV7-9 and TRBJ2-7; D call uncertain. The CDR3 has 12 amino acids. CDR1 and CDR2 (germline): SEHNR, FQNEAQ (reference sequence). The V end lost 10 bases, the J end lost 0 bases, and 10 bases lay between the germline ends. CDR3 loop: CATSAHSYEQYF. CDR3 sequence (DNA): TGTGCCACCTCCGCCCACTCCTACGAGCAGTACTTC.

The gene calls are TRBV2 and TRBJ2-6; D possibly corresponds to TRBD2 (5 bases). The V gene's germline CDR1 is SNHLY and CDR2 FYNNEI. The CDR3 totals 16 residues. The V and J ends lost 2 bases and 0 bases respectively, with 8 bases between them. CDR3 DNA sequence: TGTGCCAGCAGTGAACTAGGACTCTCTGGGGCCAACGTCCTGACTTTC. Residues: CASSELGLSGANVLTF.

The genes are TRBV19 and TRBJ1-1; the match to TRBD1 covers 10 bases. The CDR3 loop spans 15 amino acids. CDR1 LNHDA and CDR2 SQIVND come from the germline V gene (reference sequence). V lost 1 base and J lost 5; bases outside the gene matches: 4. CDR3 region: CASSIGQGANTEAFF. The CDR3, as DNA: TGTGCCAGTAGTATAGGACAGGGGGCGAATACTGAAGCTTTCTTT.

This clone occurred a few times. The V and J genes are TRBV7-6 and TRBJ2-7, with a tentative D call TRBD2 (5 bases). The CDR3 extends over 13 amino acids. V was shortened by 2 bases and J by 9 bases, with 14 bases between the two germline ends. Germline CDR1 SGHVS, CDR2 FNYEAQ. CDR3 in DNA: TGTGCCAGCAGCTTATCAATTTCGGGAACGCAGTACTTC. It encodes CASSLSISGTQYF.

This sequence joins TRBV7-8 and TRBJ2-1, with a possible D match to TRBD2 (6 bases). Germline V gene lookup returns CDR1 SGHVS and CDR2 FQNEAQ. The V end was cut by 8 bases, the J end by 0 bases, with 11 bases between. The CDR3 has 14 residues. The chain's CDR3 is CASGRGPSYNEQFF. The CDR3 DNA is TGTGCCAGCGGGCGGGGCCCCTCCTACAATGAGCAGTTCTTC.

On this clone itself: Its ends do not fully match the called genes, so a read error is possible. The chain combines TRBV25-1 with TRBJ2-3; 7 bases match TRBD1. The CDR3 has 15 residues. Looked up from germline, CDR1 is MGHDK and CDR2 is SYGVNS. DNA of the CDR3: TGTGCCTGCAGTCTGGGACAGACTAGCACAGATACGCAGTATTTT. Translation: CACSLGQTSTDTQYF.

The chain joins TRBV5-1 to TRBJ2-7; 10 nucleotides agree with TRBD1. V lost 3 bases, J lost 5 bases, and 5 bases stayed unmatched. CDR3 size: 14 residues. Germline V gene lookup returns CDR1 SGHRS and CDR2 YFSETQ. CDR3 protein: CASSYRDRGDEQYF. For the CDR3, the DNA is TGCGCCAGCAGCTACCGGGACAGGGGAGACGAGCAGTACTTC.

The chain is built from TRBV27 and TRBJ1-4; D unclear. Germline CDR1 is MNHEY and CDR2 is SMNVEV (reference sequence). This CDR3 comprises 15 residues. V gave up 6 bases and J gave up 4 bases, with 15 bases separating them. CDR3: CASRALTGDNEKLFF. The CDR3, as DNA: TGTGCCAGCAGGGCCTTGACGGGAGATAATGAAAAACTGTTTTTT. Based on the CDR3 plus reference TRBV27 and TRBJ1-4, the full variable domain is EAQVTQNPRYLITVTGKKLTVTCSQNMNHEYMSWYRQDPGLGLRQIYYSMNVEVTDKGDVPEGYKVSRKEKRNFPLILESPSPNQTSLYFCASRALTGDNEKLFFGSGTQLSVL.

The chain uses TRBV9 and TRBJ1-2; tentatively, D is TRBD1 (6 bases). This CDR3 is 16 amino acids long. V was pared by 4 bases and J by 3 bases, with 19 bases between. Looked up from germline, CDR1 is SGDLS and CDR2 is YYNGEE. The chain's CDR3 is CASSKLGTSQHYGYTF. CDR3 in DNA: TGTGCCAGCAGCAAACTCGGGACATCCCAACACTATGGCTACACCTTC.

This chain links TRBV7-9 with TRBJ2-1; D is unresolved. Germline V CDR1 and CDR2: SEHNR, FQNEAQ (reference sequence). CDR3 length: 14 amino acids. Trimming pared 0 bases from V and 8 bases from J, leaving 11 bases between. Written as DNA, the CDR3 is TGTGCCAGCAGCTTAGCCGGGCTCGCGGATGAGCAGTTCTTC. Its protein is CASSLAGLADEQFF. The full variable domain, its missing parts supplied by reference TRBV7-9 and TRBJ2-1, is DTGVSQNPRHKITKRGQNVTFRCDPISEHNRLYWYRQTLGQGPEFLTYFQNEAQLEKSRLLSDRFSAERPKGSFSTLEIQRTEQGDSAMYLCASSLAGLADEQFFGPGTRLTVL.

This clone occurred a few times. The chain employs TRBV4-2 and TRBJ2-7, with a weak D call TRBD2 (6 bases). The CDR3 is 16 residues long. Trimming removed 0 bases at V and 3 bases at J, with 15 bases between. The V gene's germline CDR1 is LGHNA and CDR2 YNFKEQ. CDR3 DNA: TGTGCCAGCAGCCAAGATCCGGGCGGGACGGGCTACGAGCAGTACTTC. This codes for CASSQDPGGTGYEQYF.

This clone turned up a few times. J is TRBJ1-1 and V is TRBV28, with D maybe TRBD1 (6 bases). V dropped 9 bases and J dropped 0 bases, with 14 bases sitting between them. This CDR3 comprises 14 residues. From germline, CDR1 is MDHEN and CDR2 SYDVKM. CDR3 protein: CASKRGSLNTEAFF. The CDR3 bases are TGTGCCAGTAAGAGGGGGTCGCTGAACACTGAAGCTTTCTTT.

V is TRBV19 and J is TRBJ1-2; D is unresolved. The CDR3 runs to 12 residues. Trimming stripped 10 bases from V and 1 base from J, with 10 bases between. Germline assignment: CDR1 LNHDA and CDR2 SQIVND (reference sequence). CDR3: CATLGFNYGYTF. In DNA form, the CDR3 reads TGTGCCACCCTAGGGTTTAACTATGGCTACACCTTC.

The rearrangement links TRBV27 to TRBJ2-7, with D maybe TRBD1 (6 bases). The CDR3 totals 15 residues. V shed 2 bases and J shed 1 base, with 12 bases lying between them. The germline V gene has CDR1 MNHEY and CDR2 SMNVEV (reference sequence). CDR3 amino acids: CASSLRAGESYEQYF. The CDR3 bases are TGTGCCAGCAGTTTACGGGCAGGGGAGTCCTACGAGCAGTACTTC.

In its sample, this clone was seen a few times. The chain recombines TRBV7-2 with TRBJ2-7; tentatively, D is TRBD2 (6 bases). The CDR3 spans 16 residues. V was trimmed by 1 base and J by 3 bases, leaving 16 bases between them. Germline assignment: CDR1 SGHTA and CDR2 FQGNSA. CDR3 sequence: CASSLVGGAGYYEQYF. Here the CDR3 DNA reads TGTGCCAGCAGCTTAGTAGGCGGAGCGGGTTACTACGAGCAGTACTTC.

This chain joins TRBV4-1 and TRBJ2-1, with 12 positions matching TRBD2. V lost 2 bases to trimming and J lost 3 bases; unmatched junction nucleotides: 11. The germline V gene encodes CDR1 MGHRA and CDR2 YSYEKL. The CDR3 sequence is 19 residues long. DNA for the CDR3: TGCGCCAGCAGCCAACCTAGCGGGAGGGCTGGGCGCCTCTACAATGAGCAGTTCTTC. Protein sequence: CASSQPSGRAGRLYNEQFF.

The chain combines TRBV20-1 with TRBJ2-5, with D unresolved. CDR3 length: 11 residues. Deletions cut 7 bases from V and 5 bases from J, with 11 bases between. Germline V gene sequence: CDR1 DFQATT, CDR2 SNEGSKA (reference sequence). As DNA, the CDR3 is TGCAGTGGGAGACCCCGTGAGACCCAGTACTTC. It encodes CSGRPRETQYF.

The chain uses TRBV28 and TRBJ1-1; D call uncertain. CDR3 length: 13 amino acids. Germline V CDR1 and CDR2: MDHEN, SYDVKM. V was trimmed by 3 bases and J by 9 bases, leaving 14 bases between them. CDR3 amino acids: CASSLHGPYQAFF. The CDR3 bases are TGTGCCAGCAGTTTGCATGGACCCTACCAAGCTTTCTTT.

The CDR3 here is CASSQSDTDRNNEQFF. The CDR3 DNA follows: TGCGCCAGCAGTCAATCCGATACAGACAGAAACAATGAGCAGTTCTTC. The chain has TRBV23-1 and TRBJ2-1; possibly TRBD1 for D (5 bases). TRBV23-1 is annotated as an ORF whose role is uncertain. The CDR3 consists of 16 residues. Deletions cut 0 bases from V and 5 bases from J, with 14 bases between.